There are a few counts of the clone carrying this TCR beta chain. Its target is not known. RNA transcripts were the template for amplifying TCR beta CDR3 regions. First-round RT-PCR of the TCR CDR3 relied on the HTBI primer set. TCRdb called the multiplex PCR reads again in MiXCR, with one record for every CDR3 protein. The sample gives approximately 430,000 distinct CDR3 sequences, about 15% of which show up once; around 14% is in the top ten. The germline CDR1 and CDR2 sequences are LNHDA and SQIVND (reference sequence). This CDR3 is built from 14 residues. Trimming pared 3 bases from V and 7 bases from J, leaving 13 bases between. This sample stems from a study of T cells in Graves' hyperthyroidism and ophthalmopathy. General study points: In validation, the model predicted ophthalmopathy. These predictions came a median approximately 5.9 months before onset.

Ophthalmopathy patients showed a Clinical Activity Score of at least 3, NOSPECS grade of at least 4 and duration under 3 months. Investigators excluded patients with uncontrolled infection, other autoimmune disease, pregnancy or lactation. Each diagnosis was grounded in clinical symptoms, serum thyroxine and TRAb, thyroid ultrasound, and orbital computed tomography. This receptor was taken from a man in his late teens or twenties with Graves' ophthalmopathy. Material: blood. J is TRBJ2-1 and V is TRBV19, with D hard to call. CDR3 coding DNA: TGTGCCAGTAGTATTAGTCCGCGATTGAATGAGCAGTTCTTC. This codes for CASSISPRLNEQFF.